A selection of T cell receptor beta chains follows, all from one sample in a study of identical twins. MiXCR, applied by TCRdb to the 5' RACE reads, yields one record per CDR3 protein. The table lists around 1.7 million distinct CDR3 sequences, roughly a third of them singletons. Sequenced: cord blood. The receptor source for this set is a newborn girl in good health. The conserved cysteine and the conserved F or W are not part of the CDR3 here.

V	J	CDR3
TRBV20-1	TRBJ2-3	SARDYLQVQDTQY
TRBV20-1	TRBJ2-4	SARRDRAKNIQY
TRBV20-1	TRBJ2-5	RGDTVPKTQY
TRBV20-1	TRBJ2-1	SSLHMINEQF
TRBV20-1	TRBJ2-1	SARFRGRAPYNEQF
TRBV18	TRBJ2-2	ASSPRGRSAGELF
TRBV28	TRBJ2-1	ASHDRAVPYNEQF
TRBV7-2	TRBJ2-1	ASSLLGGRVDEQF
TRBV27	TRBJ2-7	ASSLSRGYEQY
TRBV30	TRBJ1-2	AWEQGGYGYT
TRBV9	TRBJ2-1	ASSVGMSSYNEQF
TRBV11-2	TRBJ2-1	ASSLMLRGLPFDEQF
TRBV27	TRBJ2-5	ASSFWGTQETQY
TRBV5-6	TRBJ2-7	ASSHKAGAVYEQY
TRBV6-5	TRBJ1-4	ASSQQAGDEKLF
TRBV28	TRBJ2-5	ASSLKSGGYNEQY
TRBV6-1	TRBJ1-2	ASSEPEYRTANYGYT
TRBV21-1	TRBJ1-2	ASSKLGTGGYGYT
TRBV14	TRBJ2-1	ASSQEIGKLAGGWEQF
TRBV28	TRBJ1-6	ASRIGIALNSPLH
TRBV20-1	TRBJ2-7	SAVLATYEQY
TRBV6-1	TRBJ2-5	VSSAQETQY
TRBV12-3/TRBV12-4	TRBJ1-2	ASSQPDINYGYT
TRBV12-3/TRBV12-4	TRBJ1-3	ASSLTLFSGNTIY
TRBV29-1	TRBJ1-1	SVPTGGTEAF
TRBV20-1	TRBJ2-5	SWGQETQY
TRBV3-1	TRBJ2-5	ASSMVDEQY
TRBV10-3	TRBJ1-1	ASSGQANKGTEAF
TRBV9	TRBJ2-4	ASSPNAGDGYIQY
TRBV20-1	TRBJ1-2	SARDERGRADYGYT
TRBV2	TRBJ2-7	ASSEDGVTYNEQY
TRBV28	TRBJ1-5	ASGQQGASNQPQH
TRBV4-1	TRBJ2-1	ASSQEALAPNNEQF
TRBV2	TRBJ2-1	ASSEVVPQF
TRBV19	TRBJ1-4	ASTSYFDSEKLF
TRBV9	TRBJ2-5	ASSVRGRAIETQY
TRBV10-3	TRBJ2-3	AISSGRAFTDTQY
TRBV29-1	TRBJ1-4	SVAGTGKEKLF
TRBV3-1	TRBJ1-1	ASSQAGSRTEAF
TRBV12-3/TRBV12-4	TRBJ1-2	ASTQNYGYT
TRBV20-1	TRBJ1-6	SARLGPNSPLH
TRBV10-3	TRBJ2-5	AISEGLAGLQETQY
TRBV6-6	TRBJ1-2	ASSYPSSSLYYGYT
TRBV5-6	TRBJ2-1	ASSLPDGTSLYNEQF
TRBV7-2	TRBJ2-3	ASSRAGPITDTQY
TRBV5-1	NA	ASSRGQGRGEQY
TRBV20-1	TRBJ2-3	SATPPGRVDTQY
TRBV12-3/TRBV12-4	TRBJ2-1	ASSFFSTSYNEQF
TRBV12-3/TRBV12-4	TRBJ2-7	ASRPGILNEQY